The 12 T cell receptor beta chains given below trace back to one sample, sequenced in a study of CD8+ T cells in alopecia areata. In each case, RNA was isolated and then reverse transcribed into cDNA as the sequencing template. This table comes from immunoSEQ multiplex PCR, and its TCRdb copy is limited to in-frame clones, with some not included. The sample contains tens of thousands of clones, approximately 60% of which appear only once. In several patients, CD4+ T cells were split by CD25+CD127- sorting. The sequenced sample was CD4+ Tregs sorted from blood. These receptors originate from a human donor with alopecia areata.

This chain joins TRBV4-3 and TRBJ2-3; 7 bases match TRBD2. V shed 1 base and J 2 bases; nucleotides not matched to a gene: 6. Germline CDR1 and CDR2: LGHNA and YSLEER. CDR3 length: 16 residues. In nucleotides, the CDR3 is TGCGCCAGCAGCCAAGGCGGAGCGGGATTCACAGATACGCAGTATTTT. This translates into CASSQGGAGFTDTQYF.

This clone was seen only a few times. The chain has TRBV28 and TRBJ1-4; D gene ambiguous. Germline CDR1 reads MDHEN; CDR2 reads SYDVKM. The CDR3 extends over 14 amino acids. Trimming removed 1 base from V and 3 bases from J, with 6 bases in between. DNA for the CDR3: TGTGCCAGCAGTTTATACACCTCTAATGAAAAACTGTTTTTT. Its translation is CASSLYTSNEKLFF.

J is TRBJ2-3 and V is TRBV7-2; 8 bases are shared with TRBD1. The junction had 8 bases not matched to a gene; V was cut back by 3 bases and J by 3 bases. The V gene's germline CDR1 is SGHTA and CDR2 FQGNSA. The CDR3 runs 16 residues. In DNA form, the CDR3 reads TGTGCCAGCAGCTTTAACAGGGGGGTAGCTACAGATACGCAGTATTTT. This sequence encodes CASSFNRGVATDTQYF.

This chain links TRBV2 with TRBJ2-5; D unresolved. Trimming cost V 8 bases and J 1 base, with 17 bases left between them. The CDR3 spans 15 residues. Germline lookup yields CDR1 SNHLY and CDR2 FYNNEI. The CDR3 loop reads CASGTGPILQETQYF. CDR3 in DNA: TGTGCCAGCGGTACCGGGCCCATCCTCCAAGAGACCCAGTACTTC.

This clone was counted a few times. The CDR3 DNA reads as TGCGCCAGCAGCATTGAACGAGCGCGGAACACCGGGGAGCTGTTTTTT. It encodes CASSIERARNTGELFF. The chain joins TRBV5-1 to TRBJ2-2; D not resolved. Germline V gene data show CDR1 as SGHRS and CDR2 as YFSETQ. The ends were cut back, 4 bases at V and 1 base at J, with 14 bases in the middle. The CDR3 has 16 amino acids. The whole variable domain, filled in from reference TRBV5-1 and TRBJ2-2, reads KAGVTQTPRYLIKTRGQQVTLSCSPISGHRSVSWYQQTPGQGLQFLFEYFSETQRNKGNFPGRFSGRQFSNSRSEMNVSTLELGDSALYLCASSIERARNTGELFFGEGSRLTVL.

V usage is TRBV18 and J usage is TRBJ2-7; unclear D gene. The CDR3 length is 13 residues. V was clipped by 3 bases and J by 1 base, with 7 bases between them. From germline, CDR1 is KGHSH and CDR2 LQKENI. CDR3 coding DNA: TGTGCCAGCTCACCCGCGAGTTCCTACGAGCAGTACTTC. Protein sequence: CASSPASSYEQYF.

In this sample, this clone is medium-sized (0.01 to 0.1%). The V and J genes are TRBV18 and TRBJ2-7; TRBD1 aligns across 8 bases. The CDR3 extends over 17 amino acids. Germline CDR1 is KGHSH and CDR2 is LQKENI. V trimming: 1 base; J trimming: 2 bases; junction bases outside the gene matches: 10. CDR3 nucleotides: TGTGCCAGCTCACCACAGTTTACCAGGGGGCGCCCCTACGAGCAGTACTTC. It yields the protein CASSPQFTRGRPYEQYF.

This chain uses TRBV6-6 with TRBJ2-7, with TRBD1 as a possible D gene (6 bases). Germline CDR1 is MNHNY and CDR2 is SVGAGI (reference sequence). CDR3 size: 14 residues. The V end was cut by 6 bases, the J end by 4 bases, with 16 bases between. The CDR3, as DNA: TGTGCCAGCAGGTACACAGGGTCCACGTACGAGCAGTACTTC. Translation gives CASRYTGSTYEQYF.

This chain joins TRBV7-9 and TRBJ2-7; possible D gene TRBD1, 6 bases. Trimming took off 5 bases at V and 7 bases at J, with 15 bases between the two ends. The CDR3 extends over 13 amino acids. The germline V gene has CDR1 SEHNR and CDR2 FQNEAQ (reference sequence). Written as DNA, the CDR3 is TGTGCCAGCAGCCCTAATACAGGGCGGGAGCAGTACTTC. Encoded protein: CASSPNTGREQYF.

The J gene is TRBJ2-7, the V gene TRBV2, with 10 bases fitting TRBD1. The CDR3 has 14 amino acids. Looked up from germline, CDR1 is SNHLY and CDR2 is FYNNEI. V dropped 6 bases and J dropped 9; count of bases not matched to a gene: 11. The DNA of the CDR3 is TGTGCCAGCAGGCCGGGACAGGGGACTCCGTGGCAGTACTTC. This gives the protein CASRPGQGTPWQYF.

The chain couples TRBV5-6 to TRBJ2-7, with 12 positions matching TRBD1. The CDR3 totals 16 residues. Trimming removed 4 bases from V and 5 bases from J; junction bases left unmatched: 10. The germline V gene has CDR1 SGHDT and CDR2 YYEEEE. In nucleotides, the CDR3 is TGTGCCAGCAGCGGAATGGGACAGGGGGCGCACCACGAGCAGTACTTC. It encodes CASSGMGQGAHHEQYF.

This clone was detected only a few times. V gene TRBV28 combines with J gene TRBJ2-1, with TRBD2 matching over 11 bases. CDR3 length equals 14 residues. Trimming at V came to 6 bases and at J to 9 bases, leaving 7 bases not matched to a gene. The germline CDR1 and CDR2 sequences are MDHEN and SYDVKM. The CDR3 sequence: CASSQASGRFEQFF. CDR3 in DNA: TGTGCCAGCAGCCAGGCTAGCGGGAGGTTTGAGCAGTTCTTC.